This is a list of T cell receptor beta chains from one sample in a study of shared clonotypes between healthy human individuals. The data were produced by immunoSEQ multiplex PCR, yet TCRdb's version contains in-frame clones alone and is incomplete. The sample has around 2.1 million clones, under 95% seen once. The sample taken for sequencing was naive CD8+ T cells from PBMCs. The receptors were sampled from a man aged 18 to 35 in good health. Some clones in this sample may be carry-over from other donors' samples. Both conserved end residues are part of each CDR3. The D gene is left open where the match is weak. Rows give clone size only sometimes, using once, few, many, or a class for an expanded clone.

abundance: -; j_gene: TRBJ1-2; v_gene: TRBV29-1; d_gene: -; CDR3aa: CSVGWDDYGYTF; CDR3nt: TGCAGCGTTGGGTGGGACGACTATGGCTACACCTTC
abundance: -; j_gene: TRBJ1-1; v_gene: TRBV14; d_gene: -; CDR3aa: CASSQGQYVTEAFF; CDR3nt: TGTGCCAGCAGCCAAGGGCAGTATGTCACTGAAGCTTTCTTT
abundance: -; j_gene: TRBJ2-5; v_gene: TRBV7-8; d_gene: -; CDR3aa: CASSLWQPIGQETQYF; CDR3nt: TGTGCCAGCAGCTTATGGCAACCAATCGGACAAGAGACCCAGTACTTC
abundance: -; j_gene: TRBJ1-5; v_gene: TRBV7-9; d_gene: -; CDR3aa: CASSLEGDQPQHF; CDR3nt: TGTGCCAGCAGCCTGGAAGGGGATCAGCCCCAGCATTTT
abundance: -; j_gene: TRBJ1-2; v_gene: TRBV6-6; d_gene: -; CDR3aa: CASSLSQTDTYTF; CDR3nt: TGTGCCAGCAGTTTGTCACAGACCGACACTTACACCTTC
abundance: -; j_gene: TRBJ1-1; v_gene: TRBV6-5; d_gene: -; CDR3aa: CASSVRGTEAFF; CDR3nt: TGTGCCAGCAGTGTCCGGGGCACTGAAGCTTTCTTT
abundance: -; j_gene: TRBJ2-2; v_gene: TRBV27; d_gene: -; CDR3aa: CASSSGQGFWTGELFF; CDR3nt: TGTGCCAGCAGTTCAGGTCAGGGATTTTGGACCGGGGAGCTGTTTTTT
abundance: -; j_gene: TRBJ1-4; v_gene: TRBV15; d_gene: -; CDR3aa: CAISRRESEKLFF; CDR3nt: TGTGCCATCAGCCGTCGTGAGAGCGAAAAACTGTTTTTT
abundance: few; j_gene: TRBJ1-1; v_gene: TRBV9; d_gene: -; CDR3aa: CASSAGGTEAFF; CDR3nt: TGTGCCAGCAGCGCGGGGGGTACTGAAGCTTTCTTT
abundance: -; j_gene: TRBJ1-1; v_gene: TRBV19; d_gene: -; CDR3aa: CASSIGGRRGDSLEAFF; CDR3nt: TGTGCCAGTAGTATAGGCGGGAGAAGGGGCGATTCACTAGAAGCTTTCTTT
abundance: -; j_gene: TRBJ2-7; v_gene: TRBV13; d_gene: -; CDR3aa: CASSPEPPSYEQYF; CDR3nt: TGTGCCAGCAGCCCGGAGCCCCCGAGCTACGAGCAGTACTTC
abundance: -; j_gene: TRBJ2-7; v_gene: TRBV28; d_gene: TRBD1; CDR3aa: CASSFLRDRAYEQYF; CDR3nt: TGTGCCAGCAGTTTCCTCCGGGACAGGGCCTACGAGCAGTACTTC
abundance: -; j_gene: TRBJ2-3; v_gene: TRBV4-1; d_gene: TRBD2; CDR3aa: CASSQEPARELADTQYF; CDR3nt: TGCGCCAGCAGCCAAGAACCCGCGCGGGAGTTGGCAGATACGCAGTATTTT
abundance: -; j_gene: TRBJ1-2; v_gene: TRBV28; d_gene: -; CDR3aa: CASSFGLVPRGYTF; CDR3nt: TGTGCCAGCAGTTTCGGTCTAGTACCCCGCGGCTACACCTTC
abundance: -; j_gene: TRBJ2-2; v_gene: TRBV11-2; d_gene: -; CDR3aa: CASSLWVGELFF; CDR3nt: TGTGCCAGCAGCTTATGGGTCGGGGAGCTGTTTTTT
abundance: once; j_gene: TRBJ1-2; v_gene: TRBV6-5; d_gene: -; CDR3aa: CASKTNYGYTF; CDR3nt: TGTGCCAGCAAAACTAACTATGGCTACACCTTC
abundance: once; j_gene: TRBJ2-3; v_gene: TRBV11-2; d_gene: TRBD2; CDR3aa: CASSTLSGRSTDTQYF; CDR3nt: TGTGCCAGCAGCACCCTTAGCGGGAGAAGCACAGATACGCAGTATTTT
abundance: -; j_gene: TRBJ2-5; v_gene: TRBV28; d_gene: -; CDR3aa: CASSLMLQETQYF; CDR3nt: TGTGCCAGCAGTTTAATGTTACAAGAGACCCAGTACTTC
abundance: -; j_gene: TRBJ2-2; v_gene: TRBV5-6; d_gene: -; CDR3aa: CASSPPKVNTGELFF; CDR3nt: TGTGCCAGCAGCCCGCCGAAAGTGAACACCGGGGAGCTGTTTTTT
abundance: -; j_gene: TRBJ1-2; v_gene: TRBV7-4; d_gene: -; CDR3aa: CASTPGGNYGYTF; CDR3nt: TGTGCCAGCACCCCGGGGGGGAACTATGGCTACACCTTC
abundance: once; j_gene: TRBJ1-5; v_gene: TRBV19; d_gene: TRBD1; CDR3aa: CASSIHRGSGQPQHF; CDR3nt: TGTGCCAGTAGTATCCACAGGGGATCCGGCCAGCCCCAGCATTTT
abundance: -; j_gene: TRBJ1-1; v_gene: TRBV27; d_gene: -; CDR3aa: CASSFSGNTEAFF; CDR3nt: TGTGCCAGCAGTTTCTCGGGTAACACTGAAGCTTTCTTT
abundance: -; j_gene: TRBJ2-1; v_gene: TRBV21-1; d_gene: -; CDR3aa: CASSKGEEAYNEQFF; CDR3nt: TGTGCCAGCAGCAAAGGGGAAGAAGCCTACAATGAGCAGTTCTTC
abundance: -; j_gene: TRBJ2-5; v_gene: TRBV11-2; d_gene: -; CDR3aa: CASSLEGIWETQYF; CDR3nt: TGTGCCAGCAGCTTAGAAGGGATTTGGGAGACCCAGTACTTC
abundance: -; j_gene: TRBJ1-1; v_gene: TRBV27; d_gene: -; CDR3aa: CASSLIGAEAFF; CDR3nt: TGTGCCAGCAGTTTGATTGGGGCTGAAGCTTTCTTT
abundance: -; j_gene: TRBJ2-7; v_gene: TRBV5-1; d_gene: -; CDR3aa: CASSLVDEQYF; CDR3nt: TGCGCCAGCAGCTTGGTGGACGAGCAGTACTTC
abundance: -; j_gene: TRBJ2-2; v_gene: TRBV6-4; d_gene: -; CDR3aa: CASSDSRVPGELFF; CDR3nt: TGTGCCAGCAGTGACTCTAGGGTCCCCGGGGAGCTGTTTTTT
abundance: -; j_gene: TRBJ2-2; v_gene: TRBV28; d_gene: TRBD2; CDR3aa: CASSLEAGVTGELFF; CDR3nt: TGTGCCAGCAGTTTGGAAGCGGGAGTTACCGGGGAGCTGTTTTTT
abundance: -; j_gene: TRBJ1-5; v_gene: TRBV19; d_gene: -; CDR3aa: CASTGGSRQPQHF; CDR3nt: TGTGCCAGCACCGGGGGCTCTCGACAGCCCCAGCATTTT
abundance: -; j_gene: TRBJ2-1; v_gene: TRBV28; d_gene: TRBD2; CDR3aa: CASSLSRAGLAGDNEQFF; CDR3nt: TGTGCCAGCAGTTTATCGAGAGCCGGACTAGCCGGAGACAATGAGCAGTTCTTC
abundance: -; j_gene: TRBJ2-6; v_gene: TRBV9; d_gene: TRBD1; CDR3aa: CASSRDRGGANVLTF; CDR3nt: TGTGCCAGCAGCCGCGACAGGGGTGGGGCCAACGTCCTGACTTTC
abundance: -; j_gene: TRBJ2-5; v_gene: TRBV11-2; d_gene: -; CDR3aa: CASSLVLQLETQYF; CDR3nt: TGTGCCAGCAGCTTAGTTCTTCAACTGGAGACCCAGTACTTC
abundance: -; j_gene: TRBJ1-5; v_gene: TRBV4-1; d_gene: -; CDR3aa: CASSQIRRDQPQHF; CDR3nt: TGCGCCAGCAGCCAGATTCGACGTGATCAGCCCCAGCATTTT
abundance: -; j_gene: TRBJ1-5; v_gene: TRBV19; d_gene: -; CDR3aa: CASSIATGANQPQHF; CDR3nt: TGTGCCAGTAGTATAGCGACGGGGGCTAATCAGCCCCAGCATTTT
abundance: few; j_gene: TRBJ1-1; v_gene: TRBV19; d_gene: -; CDR3aa: CASILLGNTEAFF; CDR3nt: TGTGCCAGTATCTTATTGGGGAACACTGAAGCTTTCTTT
abundance: -; j_gene: TRBJ2-7; v_gene: TRBV4-3; d_gene: TRBD2; CDR3aa: CASSQVLADLYEQYF; CDR3nt: TGCGCCAGCAGCCAAGTACTAGCGGACTTGTACGAGCAGTACTTC
abundance: -; j_gene: TRBJ2-2; v_gene: TRBV5-1; d_gene: TRBD2; CDR3aa: CASSFRTGLADTGELFF; CDR3nt: TGCGCCAGCAGCTTCAGGACGGGACTAGCGGACACCGGGGAGCTGTTTTTT
abundance: -; j_gene: TRBJ1-2; v_gene: TRBV25-1; d_gene: -; CDR3aa: CASSEYDQDFYGYTF; CDR3nt: TGTGCCAGCAGTGAATATGACCAAGACTTCTATGGCTACACCTTC
abundance: -; j_gene: TRBJ1-4; v_gene: TRBV27; d_gene: -; CDR3aa: CASSDGAVPEKLFF; CDR3nt: TGTGCCAGCAGTGATGGGGCCGTGCCCGAAAAACTGTTTTTT
abundance: -; j_gene: TRBJ2-1; v_gene: TRBV27; d_gene: -; CDR3aa: CASSSLTFNEQFF; CDR3nt: TGTGCCAGCAGTTCACTGACATTCAATGAGCAGTTCTTC
abundance: -; j_gene: TRBJ2-2; v_gene: TRBV27; d_gene: -; CDR3aa: CASSWLDARELFF; CDR3nt: TGTGCCAGCAGTTGGCTGGATGCCCGGGAGCTGTTTTTT
abundance: -; j_gene: TRBJ2-1; v_gene: TRBV7-9; d_gene: TRBD2; CDR3aa: CASSFPSGRRYEQFF; CDR3nt: TGTGCCAGCAGCTTTCCTAGCGGGAGACGGTATGAGCAGTTCTTC
abundance: -; j_gene: TRBJ2-1; v_gene: TRBV7-9; d_gene: TRBD2; CDR3aa: CASSLEAGDSYNEQFF; CDR3nt: TGTGCCAGCAGCTTAGAGGCGGGAGATTCCTACAATGAGCAGTTCTTC
abundance: -; j_gene: TRBJ1-1; v_gene: TRBV19; d_gene: -; CDR3aa: CASRPSTEAFF; CDR3nt: TGTGCCAGCAGACCGAGCACTGAAGCTTTCTTT
abundance: once; j_gene: TRBJ2-1; v_gene: TRBV19; d_gene: TRBD1; CDR3aa: CASSRDSDNEQFF; CDR3nt: TGTGCCAGTAGTCGGGACAGTGACAATGAGCAGTTCTTC
abundance: -; j_gene: TRBJ2-7; v_gene: TRBV11-1; d_gene: -; CDR3aa: CASSLARGAYEQYF; CDR3nt: TGTGCCAGCAGCTTAGCGCGTGGGGCCTACGAGCAGTACTTC
abundance: -; j_gene: TRBJ1-1; v_gene: TRBV10-3; d_gene: -; CDR3aa: CAIKATLTTEAFF; CDR3nt: TGTGCCATCAAGGCCACCCTTACCACTGAAGCTTTCTTT
abundance: -; j_gene: TRBJ1-2; v_gene: TRBV5-3; d_gene: -; CDR3aa: CARSPNLQGRGYTF; CDR3nt: TGTGCCAGAAGCCCAAACCTACAAGGCCGTGGCTACACCTTC
abundance: -; j_gene: TRBJ1-1; v_gene: TRBV10-2; d_gene: -; CDR3aa: CASTATGTLNTEAFF; CDR3nt: TGCGCCAGCACCGCGACCGGGACTCTGAACACTGAAGCTTTCTTT
abundance: -; j_gene: TRBJ2-7; v_gene: TRBV7-2; d_gene: -; CDR3aa: CASSSAPADSYEQYF; CDR3nt: TGTGCCAGCAGCTCAGCCCCAGCAGATTCCTACGAGCAGTACTTC
abundance: -; j_gene: TRBJ2-2; v_gene: TRBV29-1; d_gene: -; CDR3aa: CSVLQPLTGELFF; CDR3nt: TGCAGCGTCCTCCAGCCCCTCACCGGGGAGCTGTTTTTT
abundance: -; j_gene: TRBJ2-2; v_gene: TRBV5-1; d_gene: -; CDR3aa: CAGGTATGELFF; CDR3nt: TGCGCCGGCGGGACAGCCACCGGGGAGCTGTTTTTT
abundance: -; j_gene: TRBJ2-1; v_gene: TRBV11-2; d_gene: -; CDR3aa: CASRGGHIAYNEQFF; CDR3nt: TGTGCCAGCAGGGGTGGGCACATCGCGTACAATGAGCAGTTCTTC
abundance: -; j_gene: TRBJ2-1; v_gene: TRBV12-2; d_gene: -; CDR3aa: CASLRRSGRRHNEQFF; CDR3nt: TGTGCAAGTCTCCGACGTTCTGGGCGCCGTCACAATGAGCAGTTCTTC
abundance: -; j_gene: TRBJ2-1; v_gene: TRBV15; d_gene: -; CDR3aa: CATSKGTEAGNEQFF; CDR3nt: TGTGCCACCAGCAAAGGGACAGAGGCGGGGAATGAGCAGTTCTTC
abundance: -; j_gene: TRBJ1-5; v_gene: TRBV6-6; d_gene: TRBD1; CDR3aa: CASNNGQGITDQPQHF; CDR3nt: TGTGCCAGCAATAACGGACAGGGTATCACGGATCAGCCCCAGCATTTT
abundance: -; j_gene: TRBJ2-7; v_gene: TRBV4-3; d_gene: -; CDR3aa: CASSLDRGPLEQYF; CDR3nt: TGCGCCAGCAGCCTCGACCGGGGCCCTCTCGAGCAGTACTTC
abundance: -; j_gene: TRBJ1-3; v_gene: TRBV30; d_gene: -; CDR3aa: CAWSIGTYIYF; CDR3nt: TGTGCCTGGAGTATCGGGACTTACATATATTTT